The clone carrying this T cell receptor (beta chain) occurred many times. The data originate from a study of T cell repertoires in cytomegalovirus infection. TCRdb fed the reads into MiXCR, producing one record per CDR3 protein. The sample carries over 300,000 distinct CDR3 sequences, over 7.5% recorded once. With V trimmed by 0 bases and J by 6 bases, 6 bases remained unmatched. The CDR3 extends over 16 amino acids. The germline gives CDR1 MGHRA, CDR2 YSYEKL. The clonotype was recovered from a human donor in good health (CMV status not recorded). Some clones in this sample may be carry-over from other donors' samples. Material for sequencing was PBMCs. The chain uses TRBV4-1 and TRBJ2-7, with 12 bases fitting TRBD2. CDR3 residues: CASSQDLQLAGGEQYF. The CDR3 coding sequence is TGCGCCAGCAGCCAAGACCTCCAACTAGCGGGAGGCGAGCAGTACTTC.